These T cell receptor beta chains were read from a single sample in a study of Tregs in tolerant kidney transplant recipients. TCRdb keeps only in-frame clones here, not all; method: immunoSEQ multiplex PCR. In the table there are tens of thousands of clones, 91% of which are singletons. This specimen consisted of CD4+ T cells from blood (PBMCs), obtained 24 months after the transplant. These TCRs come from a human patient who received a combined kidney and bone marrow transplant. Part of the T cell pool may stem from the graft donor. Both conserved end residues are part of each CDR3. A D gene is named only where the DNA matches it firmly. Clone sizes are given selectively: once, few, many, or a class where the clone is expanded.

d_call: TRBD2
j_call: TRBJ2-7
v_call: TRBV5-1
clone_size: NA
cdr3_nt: TGCGCCAGCAGCTTGGGCGGGGGACTAGCGGGGGCCTACGAGCAGTACTTC
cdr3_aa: CASSLGGGLAGAYEQYF

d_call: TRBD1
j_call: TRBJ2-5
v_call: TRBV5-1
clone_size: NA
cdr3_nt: TGCGCCAGCAGCCCCAACACAGGGGGCCAACAAGAGACCCAGTACTTC
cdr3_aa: CASSPNTGGQQETQYF

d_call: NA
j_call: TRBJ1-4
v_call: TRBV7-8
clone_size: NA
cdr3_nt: TGTGCCAGCAGCTTAGTATCGATCGCGTTCACTAATGAAAAACTGTTTTTT
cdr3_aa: CASSLVSIAFTNEKLFF

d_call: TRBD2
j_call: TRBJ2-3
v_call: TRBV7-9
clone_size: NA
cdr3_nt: TGTGCCAGCAGCTTAGCCGTGACTAGCGCAAAAGCTAACGCGCAGTATTTT
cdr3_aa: CASSLAVTSAKANAQYF

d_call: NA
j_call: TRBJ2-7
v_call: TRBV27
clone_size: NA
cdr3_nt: TGTGCCAGCAGTTTAGCTTGGGCTACGTATTACGAGCAGTACTTC
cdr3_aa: CASSLAWATYYEQYF

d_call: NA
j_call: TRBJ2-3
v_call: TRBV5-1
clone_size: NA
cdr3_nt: TGCGCCAGCAACCCCACATGGTTGGTAAGCACAGATACGCAGTATTTT
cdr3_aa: CASNPTWLVSTDTQYF

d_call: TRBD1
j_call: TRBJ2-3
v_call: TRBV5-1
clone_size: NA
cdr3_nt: TGCGCCAGCAGCTTGGGACAGGGAAGCACAGATACGCAGTATTTT
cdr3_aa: CASSLGQGSTDTQYF

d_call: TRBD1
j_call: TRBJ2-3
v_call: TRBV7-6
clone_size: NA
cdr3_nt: TGTGCCAGCAGCCCCCAGACAGGGGTAGGCACAGATACGCAGTATTTT
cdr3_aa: CASSPQTGVGTDTQYF

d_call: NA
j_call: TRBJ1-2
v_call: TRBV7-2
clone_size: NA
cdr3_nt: TGTGCCAGCAGCTTATACCTGGAGGGTTATGGCTACACCTTC
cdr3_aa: CASSLYLEGYGYTF

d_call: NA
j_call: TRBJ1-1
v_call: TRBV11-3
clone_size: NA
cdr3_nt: TGTGCCAGCAGCTTACTGGGAGGGGAATACACTGAAGCTTTCTTT
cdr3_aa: CASSLLGGEYTEAFF

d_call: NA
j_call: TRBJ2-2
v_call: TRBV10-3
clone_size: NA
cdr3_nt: TGTGCCATCACCAGAACCGGGTCGCAGAACCCCGGGGAGCTGTTTTTT
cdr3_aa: CAITRTGSQNPGELFF

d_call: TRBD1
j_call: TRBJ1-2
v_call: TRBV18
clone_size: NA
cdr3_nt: TGTGCCAGCTCACCATCTACCGGGACAGCTAACTATGGCTACACCTTC
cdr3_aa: CASSPSTGTANYGYTF

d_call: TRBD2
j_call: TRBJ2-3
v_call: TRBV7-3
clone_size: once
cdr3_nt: TGTGCCAGCAGCTTAATAGGACTAGCGGGGGGGCCTGGAACAGATACGCAGTATTTT
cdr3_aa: CASSLIGLAGGPGTDTQYF

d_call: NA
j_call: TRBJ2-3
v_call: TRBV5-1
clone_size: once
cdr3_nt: TGCGCCAGCAGCGGCGGGACCCAGGGTGGCACAGATACGCAGTATTTT
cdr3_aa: CASSGGTQGGTDTQYF

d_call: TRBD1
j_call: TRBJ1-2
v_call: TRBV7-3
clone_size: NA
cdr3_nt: TGTGCCAGCAGCTTAACCGGGACAGATTCCTTCTATGGCTACACCTTC
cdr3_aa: CASSLTGTDSFYGYTF

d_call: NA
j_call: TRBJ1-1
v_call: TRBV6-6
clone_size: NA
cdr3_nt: TGTGCCAGCAGTTACCTTCACAGGGAATCTGAAGCTTTCTTT
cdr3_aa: CASSYLHRESEAFF

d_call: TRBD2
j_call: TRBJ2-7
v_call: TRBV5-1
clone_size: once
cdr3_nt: TGCGCCAGCAGCTTTATAGCGGGGGGGCCCCACGAGCAGTACTTC
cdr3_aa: CASSFIAGGPHEQYF

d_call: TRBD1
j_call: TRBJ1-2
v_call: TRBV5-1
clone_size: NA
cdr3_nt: TGCGCCAGCAGCTTGGTTGGAGGGGGCGATGGCTACACCTTC
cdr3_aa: CASSLVGGGDGYTF

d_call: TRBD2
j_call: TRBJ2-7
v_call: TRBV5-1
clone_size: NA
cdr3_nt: TGCGCCAGCAGCCTGAGACTAGCGGGAGTAATGAACGAGCAGTACTTC
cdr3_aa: CASSLRLAGVMNEQYF

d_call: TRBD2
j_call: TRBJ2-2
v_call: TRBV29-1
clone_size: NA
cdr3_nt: TGCAGCGTTAGGACTAGCGGGGGGGGCACCGGGGAGCTGTTTTTT
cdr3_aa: CSVRTSGGGTGELFF

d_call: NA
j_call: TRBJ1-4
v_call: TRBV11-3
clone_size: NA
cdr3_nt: TGTGCCAGCAGCCCGGGAGGCAGAAATGAAAAACTGTTTTTT
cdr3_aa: CASSPGGRNEKLFF

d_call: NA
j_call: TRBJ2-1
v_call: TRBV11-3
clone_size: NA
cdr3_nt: TGTGCCAGCAGCTTAGTGTGGGGGGAAAGGGCCTTAAGGTACAATGAGCAGTTCTTC
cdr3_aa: CASSLVWGERALRYNEQFF

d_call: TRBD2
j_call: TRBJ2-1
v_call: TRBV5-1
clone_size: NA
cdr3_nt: TGCGCCAGCAGGCACGGGACTAGCGGGAGTTTGGGTGAGCAGTTCTTC
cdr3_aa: CASRHGTSGSLGEQFF

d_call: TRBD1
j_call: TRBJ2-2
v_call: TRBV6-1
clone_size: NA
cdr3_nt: TGTGCCAGCAGTGAAGTACCCGGGACAGGGAACACCGGGGAGCTGTTTTTT
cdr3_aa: CASSEVPGTGNTGELFF

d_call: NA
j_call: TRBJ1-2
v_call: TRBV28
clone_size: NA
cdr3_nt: TGTGCCAGCAGCCTAGAATGGGGCTACACCTTC
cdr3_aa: CASSLEWGYTF

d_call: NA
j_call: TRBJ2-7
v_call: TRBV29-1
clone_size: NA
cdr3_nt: TGCAGCGTCCAATATACCTCAGGGATACGATCCCCTTACGAGCAGTACTTC
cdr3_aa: CSVQYTSGIRSPYEQYF

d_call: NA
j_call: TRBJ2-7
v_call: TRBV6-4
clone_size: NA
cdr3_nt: TGTGCCAGATTCCGGGACAATGTGCACGAGCAGTACTTC
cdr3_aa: CARFRDNVHEQYF

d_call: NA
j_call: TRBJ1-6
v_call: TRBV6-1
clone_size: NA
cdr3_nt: TGTGCCAGCAGTGAAGGGGCAGCCCTTAATTCCCCCCTCCACTTT
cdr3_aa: CASSEGAALNSPLHF

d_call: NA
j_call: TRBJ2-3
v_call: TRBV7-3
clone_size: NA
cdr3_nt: TGTGCCAGCAGCTTTGGACAGAGCACAGATACGCAGTATTTT
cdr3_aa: CASSFGQSTDTQYF

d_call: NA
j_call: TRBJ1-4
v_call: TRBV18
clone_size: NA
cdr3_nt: TGTGCCAGCTCACCCGTAGTAGTTGGGGCTTCGGATGAAAAACTGTTTTTT
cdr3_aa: CASSPVVVGASDEKLFF

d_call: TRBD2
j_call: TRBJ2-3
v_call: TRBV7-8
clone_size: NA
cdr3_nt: TGTGCCAGCAGCTTAGCGCCTAGCGGGGCCCCCTATACGCAGTATTTT
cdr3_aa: CASSLAPSGAPYTQYF

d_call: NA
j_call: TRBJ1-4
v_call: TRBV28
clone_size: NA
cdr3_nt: TGTGCCAGCAGTTCCAGCGGTCTGCTTAATGAAAAACTGTTTTTT
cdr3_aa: CASSSSGLLNEKLFF

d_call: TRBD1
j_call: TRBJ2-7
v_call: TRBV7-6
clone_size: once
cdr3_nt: TGTGCCAGCAGCTTAGCGGACAGGGTGGGGGAGCAGTACTTC
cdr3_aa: CASSLADRVGEQYF

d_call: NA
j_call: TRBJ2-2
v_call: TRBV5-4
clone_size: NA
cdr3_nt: TGTGCCAGCAGCCCCAGGGGGGACATGAACACCGGGGAGCTGTTTTTT
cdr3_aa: CASSPRGDMNTGELFF

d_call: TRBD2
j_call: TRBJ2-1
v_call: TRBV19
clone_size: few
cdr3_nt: TGTGCCACTATCCTAGCGGGGGGGACCTACAATGAGCAGTTCTTC
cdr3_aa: CATILAGGTYNEQFF

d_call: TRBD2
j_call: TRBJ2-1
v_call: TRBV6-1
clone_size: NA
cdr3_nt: TGTGCCAGCATCCCAGGCCTAGCGGGCTACAATGAGCAGTTCTTC
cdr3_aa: CASIPGLAGYNEQFF

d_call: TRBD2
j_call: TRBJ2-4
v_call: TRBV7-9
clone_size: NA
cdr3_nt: TGTGCCAGCAGCTTAGATCTTCCGCTTAGCGGGAGATACAACATTCAGTACTTC
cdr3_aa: CASSLDLPLSGRYNIQYF

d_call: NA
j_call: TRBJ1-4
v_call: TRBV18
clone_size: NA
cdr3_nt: TGTGCCAGCTCACCAACCCAGAATGAAAAACTGTTTTTT
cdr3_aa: CASSPTQNEKLFF

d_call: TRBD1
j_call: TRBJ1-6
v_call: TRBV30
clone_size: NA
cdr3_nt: TGTGCCTTTGGACAGGGAAATTCCCCCCTCCACTTT
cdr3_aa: CAFGQGNSPLHF

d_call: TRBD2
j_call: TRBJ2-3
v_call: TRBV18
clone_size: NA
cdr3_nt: TGTGCCAGCTCACCGGCTAGCGGGAACACAGATACGCAGTATTTT
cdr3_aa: CASSPASGNTDTQYF

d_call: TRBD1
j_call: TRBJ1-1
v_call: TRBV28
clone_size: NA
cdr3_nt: TGTGCCAGCAGGGGGACAGGGATCGACACTGAAGCTTTCTTT
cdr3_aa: CASRGTGIDTEAFF

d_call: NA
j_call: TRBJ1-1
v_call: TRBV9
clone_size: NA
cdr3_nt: TGTGCCAGCAAGGGCAGGGAGAACACTGAAGCTTTCTTT
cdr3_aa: CASKGRENTEAFF

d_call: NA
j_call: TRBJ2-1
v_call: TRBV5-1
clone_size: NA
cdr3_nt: TGCGCCAGCAGCTTGGCATCGCTAGCGTCCTACAATGAGCAGTTCTTC
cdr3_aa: CASSLASLASYNEQFF

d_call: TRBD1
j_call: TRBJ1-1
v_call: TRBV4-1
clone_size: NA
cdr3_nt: TGCGCCAGCAGCCGAGGGACAGCTTGGGGCACTGAAGCTTTCTTT
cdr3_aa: CASSRGTAWGTEAFF

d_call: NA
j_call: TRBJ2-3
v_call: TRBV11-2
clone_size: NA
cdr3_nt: TGTGCCAGCAGCTTAGAGTCCCCGGCAGGGTGGGGCACAGATACGCAGTATTTT
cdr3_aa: CASSLESPAGWGTDTQYF

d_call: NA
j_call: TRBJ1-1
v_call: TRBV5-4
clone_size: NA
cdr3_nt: TGTGCCAGCAGCCGTGCGGGTCCGTCTACCCGTGACACTGAAGCTTTCTTT
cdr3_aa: CASSRAGPSTRDTEAFF

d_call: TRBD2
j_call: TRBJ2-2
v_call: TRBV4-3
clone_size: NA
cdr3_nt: TGCGCCAGCAGCCAAGATCGCCTAGCGGGGGTGACCGGGGAGCTGTTTTTT
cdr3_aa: CASSQDRLAGVTGELFF

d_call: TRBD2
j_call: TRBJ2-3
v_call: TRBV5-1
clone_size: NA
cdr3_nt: TGCGCCAGCAGCATGGGGCCTCAGCGGGGGAGCACAGATACGCAGTATTTT
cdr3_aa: CASSMGPQRGSTDTQYF

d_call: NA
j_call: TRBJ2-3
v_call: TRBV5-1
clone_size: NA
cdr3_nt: TGCGCCAGCAGTTCTACTCAGGGGACCACAGATACGCAGTATTTT
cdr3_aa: CASSSTQGTTDTQYF

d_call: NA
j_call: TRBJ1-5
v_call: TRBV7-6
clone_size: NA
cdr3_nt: TGTGCCAGCAGCTTAGCGGGGGGAAGAGATCAGCCCCAGCATTTT
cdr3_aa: CASSLAGGRDQPQHF

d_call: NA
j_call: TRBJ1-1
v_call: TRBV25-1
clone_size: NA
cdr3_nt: TGTGCCAGCAGTGACCGTCTGAGTAGAGCTTTCTTT
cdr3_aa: CASSDRLSRAFF

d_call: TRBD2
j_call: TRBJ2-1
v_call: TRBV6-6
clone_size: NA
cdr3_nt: TGTGCCAGCAGGAAGGGACTAGCGGAGTACAATGAGCAGTTCTTC
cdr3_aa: CASRKGLAEYNEQFF

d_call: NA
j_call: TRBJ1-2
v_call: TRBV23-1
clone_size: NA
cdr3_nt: TGCGCCAGCAGTCAAGGTCCTGGTTCCCGACAATATGGCTACACCTTC
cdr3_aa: CASSQGPGSRQYGYTF

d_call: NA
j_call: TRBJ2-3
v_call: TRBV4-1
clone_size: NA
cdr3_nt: TGCGCCAGCAGCCAGCCCAAGGAGGGGCCCACGAATACGCAGTATTTT
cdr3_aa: CASSQPKEGPTNTQYF

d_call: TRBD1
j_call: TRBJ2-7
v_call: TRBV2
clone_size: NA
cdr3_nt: TGTGCCAGCACACGGAACAGGGGGAGCGAGCAGTACTTC
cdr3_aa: CASTRNRGSEQYF

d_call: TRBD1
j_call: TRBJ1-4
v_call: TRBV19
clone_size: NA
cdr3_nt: TGTGCCAGCTCGGACAGGTTCGAAAAACTGTTTTTT
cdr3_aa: CASSDRFEKLFF

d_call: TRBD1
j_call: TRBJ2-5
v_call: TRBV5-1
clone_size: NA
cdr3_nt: TGCGCCAGCAGCTTGGTCACAGGGGACCAAGAGACCCAGTACTTC
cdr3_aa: CASSLVTGDQETQYF